These T cell receptor beta chains were read from a single sample in a study of identical twins. TCRdb passed the 5' RACE reads through MiXCR, listing each CDR3 protein once. The sample has roughly 350,000 distinct CDR3 sequences; roughly 9% are singletons. Sequenced input: naive T cells sorted from blood. Receptor source: a woman between 50 and 59 years old in good health. Each CDR3 is given with its conserved first and last residue. D genes are given only for firm matches. Not all rows give a size; the values are once, few, many and, for expanded clones, a class.

TRBJ2-1 | TRBD2 | few | TRBV20-1 | CSARLTSGRATYNEQFF | TGCAGTGCTAGACTAACTAGCGGGAGGGCCACCTACAATGAGCAGTTCTTC
TRBJ2-7 | TRBD2 | few | TRBV20-1 | CSARGVSGSFYEQYF | TGCAGTGCTAGAGGGGTTAGCGGGAGTTTTTACGAGCAGTACTTC
TRBJ2-5 | - | many | TRBV28 | CASSFPDRQETQYF | TGTGCCAGCAGTTTCCCCGACAGGCAAGAGACCCAGTACTTC
TRBJ2-2 | - | - | TRBV11-2 | CASSLVRFGGELFF | TGTGCCAGCAGCTTAGTGAGGTTCGGCGGGGAGCTGTTTTTT
TRBJ2-4 | - | many | TRBV20-1 | CSAKGPGVAKNIQYF | TGCAGTGCTAAGGGTCCCGGAGTAGCCAAAAACATTCAGTACTTC
TRBJ2-6 | - | - | TRBV5-1 | CASSNPRGPSSGANVLTF | TGCGCCAGCAGCAACCCCAGGGGCCCCAGCTCTGGGGCCAACGTCCTGACTTTC
TRBJ1-5 | - | few | TRBV4-2 | CASSQEWEGRPQHF | TGTGCCAGCAGCCAAGAATGGGAGGGACGCCCCCAGCATTTT
TRBJ2-3 | TRBD2 | - | TRBV5-6 | CASSSTLAGVKDTQYF | TGTGCCAGCAGCTCCACACTAGCGGGAGTGAAAGATACGCAGTATTTT
TRBJ2-5 | - | few | TRBV5-4 | CASSSRLSPSQETQYF | TGTGCCAGCAGCTCTAGACTATCCCCTTCCCAAGAGACCCAGTACTTC
TRBJ2-5 | TRBD2 | few | TRBV12-3/TRBV12-4 | CASSRGGGWETQYF | TGTGCCAGCAGTCGCGGGGGGGGGTGGGAGACCCAGTACTTC
TRBJ1-5 | - | few | TRBV4-1 | CASSQDVNLGVSQPQHF | TGCGCCAGCAGCCAAGATGTTAATTTAGGAGTGAGTCAGCCCCAGCATTTT
TRBJ2-1 | - | many | TRBV20-1 | CSARVHNEQFF | TGCAGTGCTAGAGTACACAATGAGCAGTTCTTC
TRBJ2-3 | - | few | TRBV7-2 | CASRVSGSTDTQYF | TGTGCCAGCAGGGTTAGCGGTTCCACAGATACGCAGTATTTT
TRBJ2-1 | - | - | TRBV5-6 | CASSGSLDNEQFF | TGTGCCAGCAGCGGGAGCTTGGACAATGAGCAGTTCTTC
TRBJ1-4 | - | - | TRBV28 | CASTSLGGEKLFF | TGTGCCAGCACCTCACTGGGAGGCGAAAAACTGTTTTTT
TRBJ1-4 | - | many | TRBV12-3/TRBV12-4 | CASRLQGSGEKLFF | TGTGCCAGCAGGTTGCAGGGCTCTGGTGAAAAACTGTTTTTT
TRBJ2-4 | - | few | TRBV20-1 | CSAWTKNIQYF | TGCAGTGCCTGGACCAAAAACATTCAGTACTTC
TRBJ2-5 | - | - | TRBV6-1 | CASRRESHRGQYF | TGTGCCAGCAGAAGAGAGTCCCATCGAGGCCAGTACTTC
TRBJ2-7 | TRBD1 | - | TRBV5-1 | CASSTARDREQYF | TGCGCCAGCAGCACAGCCCGGGACAGGGAGCAGTACTTC
TRBJ2-1 | TRBD2 | few | TRBV7-9 | CASSPSASGILNEQFF | TGTGCCAGCAGCCCTTCCGCTAGCGGGATCTTGAATGAGCAGTTCTTC
TRBJ1-3 | - | few | TRBV11-2 | CASRHQSSGNTIYF | TGTGCCAGCAGGCATCAGAGCTCTGGAAACACCATATATTTT
TRBJ2-7 | - | many | TRBV27 | CASSFGSESYEQYF | TGTGCCAGCAGTTTCGGGTCGGAAAGTTACGAGCAGTACTTC